Listed below are T cell receptor beta chains from one sample, sequenced in a study of blood T cell repertoires in COVID-19. Assay used: immunoSEQ multiplex PCR; TCRdb lists only in-frame clones, some missing. This table holds 100,000 to 150,000 clones, about 85% found once. The sample consisted of peripheral blood. Every receptor here comes from a man older than 75 with active or convalescent COVID-19. Each CDR3 is given with its conserved first and last residue. The D gene is left open where the match is weak. Part of the rows lack a size; the others show once, few, many or a class for expanded clones.

.,.,TRBV19,TRBJ2-2,CASSIWAAGRQGTNTGELFF,TGTGCCAGTAGTATATGGGCCGCGGGGAGACAGGGTACGAACACCGGGGAGCTGTTTTTT
once,.,TRBV14,TRBJ1-5,CASSRGGPLSNQPQHF,TGTGCCAGCAGCCGTGGAGGGCCCCTTAGCAATCAGCCCCAGCATTTT
once,.,TRBV5-4,TRBJ2-1,CASRVDSLNEQFF,TGTGCCAGCAGGGTGGACAGTTTAAATGAGCAGTTCTTC
.,.,TRBV28,TRBJ2-3,CASTPSGVTDTQYF,TGTGCCAGCACTCCCTCGGGGGTCACAGATACGCAGTATTTT
.,.,TRBV30,TRBJ1-6,CAWSVLNSYNSPLHF,TGTGCCTGGAGTGTACTCAACTCCTATAATTCACCCCTCCACTTT
.,.,TRBV10-3,TRBJ2-3,CAISDGHRTDTQYF,TGTGCCATCAGTGATGGGCATCGCACAGATACGCAGTATTTT
.,TRBD2,TRBV6-5,TRBJ2-7,CASSYVALAGGNEQYF,TGTGCCAGCAGTTACGTGGCACTAGCGGGAGGCAACGAGCAGTACTTC
.,TRBD1,TRBV7-2,TRBJ2-1,CASSLSGGAGDEQFF,TGTGCCAGCAGCTTATCAGGGGGCGCCGGCGATGAGCAGTTCTTC
.,.,TRBV19,TRBJ1-6,CASSSGLSEDSPLHF,TGTGCCAGTAGTAGTGGCTTATCGGAGGATTCACCCCTCCACTTT
.,TRBD2,TRBV19,TRBJ2-1,CATGTSGGAYNEQFF,TGTGCCACCGGGACTAGCGGGGGGGCCTACAATGAGCAGTTCTTC
.,TRBD1,TRBV6-5,TRBJ1-5,CASRGQGSNQPQHF,TGTGCCAGCAGGGGACAGGGGAGTAATCAGCCCCAGCATTTT
.,.,TRBV3-1/TRBV3-2,TRBJ1-1,CASSHPRAPEAFF,TGTGCCAGCAGCCACCCGAGGGCCCCTGAAGCTTTCTTT
.,.,TRBV2,TRBJ2-7,CASSEGGGPSYEQYF,TGTGCCAGCAGTGAAGGCGGGGGCCCATCCTACGAGCAGTACTTC
.,.,TRBV6-2/TRBV6-3,TRBJ1-6,CASSSGARGNSPLHF,TGTGCCAGCAGTTCCGGGGCCAGGGGAAATTCACCCCTCCACTTT
.,.,TRBV15,TRBJ2-7,CATRLLSSYEQYF,TGTGCCACCAGGTTACTTAGCTCCTACGAGCAGTACTTC
.,.,TRBV6-5,TRBJ1-2,CASSYSRGGNYGYTF,TGTGCCAGCAGTTACTCGCGGGGTGGCAACTATGGCTACACCTTC
.,.,TRBV3-1/TRBV3-2,TRBJ1-2,CASSSGVAYGYTF,TGTGCCAGCAGCTCAGGGGTAGCCTATGGCTACACCTTC
.,.,TRBV7-5,TRBJ1-6,CVRSSTGQGKSSYNSPLHF,TGTGTCAGAAGCTCCACGGGACAGGGGAAGAGCTCCTATAATTCACCCCTCCACTTT
few,.,TRBV6-1,TRBJ2-7,CASSEPGYEQYF,TGTGCCAGCAGTGAACCGGGCTACGAGCAGTACTTC
.,TRBD2,TRBV4-1,TRBJ2-1,CASSQDSGMWNEQFF,TGCGCCAGCAGCCAAGATAGCGGGATGTGGAATGAGCAGTTCTTC
once,.,TRBV10-2,TRBJ1-5,CASRTGRDGQPQHF,TGCGCCAGCAGGACAGGACGGGACGGGCAGCCCCAGCATTTT
once,.,TRBV29-1,TRBJ1-4,CSAFTGTNEKLFF,TGCAGCGCCTTTACGGGGACTAATGAAAAACTGTTTTTT
few,TRBD2,TRBV7-3,TRBJ2-1,CASSLTSGRVYNEQFF,TGTGCCAGCAGCTTAACTAGCGGGAGGGTTTACAATGAGCAGTTCTTC
.,TRBD2,TRBV5-6,TRBJ2-5,CASSLFRGVLETQYF,TGTGCCAGCAGCTTGTTCCGGGGGGTATTGGAGACCCAGTACTTC
.,TRBD1,TRBV24-1,TRBJ2-3,CATSDRTGFNTDTQYF,TGTGCCACCAGTGATAGGACAGGGTTTAACACAGATACGCAGTATTTT
.,TRBD1,TRBV7-2,TRBJ2-5,CASSWVPGQGLETQYF,TGTGCCAGCAGCTGGGTTCCCGGACAGGGGCTGGAGACCCAGTACTTC
once,TRBD1,TRBV3-1/TRBV3-2,TRBJ1-1,CASSGETGLAEAFF,TGTGCCAGCAGCGGGGAGACAGGGCTCGCTGAAGCTTTCTTT
.,.,TRBV6-1,TRBJ1-5,CASSGLGTDSNQPQHF,TGTGCCAGCAGTGGACTAGGGACGGATAGCAATCAGCCCCAGCATTTT
.,.,TRBV15,TRBJ2-1,CATSREPNGEQFF,TGTGCCACCAGCAGAGAGCCTAATGGTGAGCAGTTCTTC
.,TRBD1,TRBV7-9,TRBJ1-2,CASSLAPGQGSYNYGYTF,TGTGCCAGCAGCTTAGCGCCGGGACAGGGTTCCTATAACTATGGCTACACCTTC
.,TRBD1,TRBV4-1,TRBJ2-2,CASSQPDRVEVKLFF,TGCGCCAGCAGCCAACCGGACAGGGTTGAGGTGAAGCTGTTTTTT
.,TRBD2,TRBV18,TRBJ2-7,CASSPSLAGSEQYF,TGTGCCAGCTCACCTTCACTAGCGGGGTCTGAGCAGTACTTC
few,.,TRBV29-1,TRBJ1-1,CSVGGAETEAFF,TGCAGCGTTGGCGGGGCTGAGACTGAAGCTTTCTTT
.,.,TRBV12-3/TRBV12-4,TRBJ2-1,CASSFERDNEQFF,TGTGCCAGCAGTTTTGAGAGGGACAATGAGCAGTTCTTC
.,.,TRBV18,TRBJ2-3,CASSQAARDWDTQYF,TGTGCCAGCTCACAGGCGGCCCGGGACTGGGATACGCAGTATTTT
few,TRBD1,TRBV6-5,TRBJ1-3,CASSPGGFGNTIYF,TGTGCCAGCAGCCCAGGGGGATTTGGAAACACCATATATTTT
.,.,TRBV11-3,TRBJ2-5,CASSFGVQETQYF,TGTGCCAGCAGCTTCGGGGTTCAAGAGACCCAGTACTTC
.,TRBD2,TRBV29-1,TRBJ2-1,CSAAGVAGGYNEQFF,TGCAGCGCCGCCGGGGTGGCGGGGGGCTACAATGAGCAGTTCTTC
.,.,TRBV6-2/TRBV6-3,TRBJ1-2,CASSYMEGIYGYTF,TGTGCCAGCAGTTATATGGAGGGAATCTATGGCTACACCTTC
.,.,TRBV19,TRBJ1-5,CASSTGSGNQPQHF,TGTGCCAGTAGTACCGGGTCAGGGAATCAGCCCCAGCATTTT
.,TRBD2,TRBV28,TRBJ2-1,CASRSFGPGPGRLAGNEQFF,TGTGCCAGCAGAAGCTTTGGCCCGGGGCCCGGCCGCCTAGCGGGGAATGAGCAGTTCTTC
.,.,TRBV4-2,TRBJ1-4,CASSQAQGRNEKLFF,TGTGCCAGCAGCCAAGCGCAGGGAAGAAATGAAAAACTGTTTTTT